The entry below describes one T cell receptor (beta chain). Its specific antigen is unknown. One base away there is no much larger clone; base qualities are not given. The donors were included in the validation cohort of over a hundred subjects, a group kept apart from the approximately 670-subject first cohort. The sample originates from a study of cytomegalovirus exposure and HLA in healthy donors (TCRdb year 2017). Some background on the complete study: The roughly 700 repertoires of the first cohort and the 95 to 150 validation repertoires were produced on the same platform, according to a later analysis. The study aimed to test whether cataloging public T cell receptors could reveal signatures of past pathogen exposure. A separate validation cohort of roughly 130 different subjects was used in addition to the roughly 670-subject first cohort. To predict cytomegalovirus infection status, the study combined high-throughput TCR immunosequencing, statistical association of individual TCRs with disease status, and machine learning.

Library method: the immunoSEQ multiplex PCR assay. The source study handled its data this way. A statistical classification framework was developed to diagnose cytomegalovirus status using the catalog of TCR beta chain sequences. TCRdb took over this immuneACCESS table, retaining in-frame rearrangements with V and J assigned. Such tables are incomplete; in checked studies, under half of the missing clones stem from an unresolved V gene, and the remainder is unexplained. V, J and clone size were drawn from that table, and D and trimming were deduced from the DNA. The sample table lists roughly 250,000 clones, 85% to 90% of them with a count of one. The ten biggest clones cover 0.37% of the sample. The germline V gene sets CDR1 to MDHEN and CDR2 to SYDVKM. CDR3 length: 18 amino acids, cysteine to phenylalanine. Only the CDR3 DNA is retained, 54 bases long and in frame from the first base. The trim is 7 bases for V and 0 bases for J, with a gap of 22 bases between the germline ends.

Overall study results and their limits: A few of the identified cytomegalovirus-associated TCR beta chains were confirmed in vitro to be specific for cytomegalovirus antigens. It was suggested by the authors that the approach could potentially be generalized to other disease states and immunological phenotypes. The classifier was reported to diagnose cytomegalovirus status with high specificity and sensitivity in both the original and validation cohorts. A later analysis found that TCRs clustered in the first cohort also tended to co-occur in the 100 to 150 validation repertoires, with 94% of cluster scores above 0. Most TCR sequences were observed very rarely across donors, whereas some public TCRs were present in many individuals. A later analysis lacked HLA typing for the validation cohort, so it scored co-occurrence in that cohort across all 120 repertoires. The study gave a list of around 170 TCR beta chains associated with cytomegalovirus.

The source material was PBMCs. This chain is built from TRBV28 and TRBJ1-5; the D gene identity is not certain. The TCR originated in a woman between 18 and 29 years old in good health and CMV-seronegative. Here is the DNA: TGTGCCAGCAACCCCCCATCGCAGATCTTTAATAGCAATCAGCCCCAGCATTTT. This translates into CASNPPSQIFNSNQPQHF. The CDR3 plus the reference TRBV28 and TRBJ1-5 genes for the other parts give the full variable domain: DVKVTQSSRYLVKRTGEKVFLECVQDMDHENMFWYRQDPGLGLRLIYFSYDVKMKEKGDIPEGYSVSREKKERFSLILESASTNQTSMYLCASNPPSQIFNSNQPQHFGDGTRLSIL.